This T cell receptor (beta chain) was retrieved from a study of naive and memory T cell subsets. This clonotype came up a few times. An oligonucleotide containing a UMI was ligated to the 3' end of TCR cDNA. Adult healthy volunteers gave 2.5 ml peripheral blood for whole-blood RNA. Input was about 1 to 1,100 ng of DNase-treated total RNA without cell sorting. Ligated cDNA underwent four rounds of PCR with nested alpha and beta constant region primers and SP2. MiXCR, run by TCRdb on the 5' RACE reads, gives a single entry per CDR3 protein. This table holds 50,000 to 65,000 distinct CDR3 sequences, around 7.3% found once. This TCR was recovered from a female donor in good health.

DNA for the CDR3: TGTGCCAGCAGGCGCGGGACTAGCGGCAGCGCGCAGTATTTT. Residues: CASRRGTSGSAQYF. This rearrangement joins TRBV2 to TRBJ2-3, with 11 bases identical to TRBD2. After removal of 6 bases from V and 10 bases from J, the junction contained 9 bases not matched to a gene. The CDR3 is 14 residues long. Looked up from germline, CDR1 is SNHLY and CDR2 is FYNNEI.